This entry lists 23 T cell receptor beta chains sequenced from one sample in a study of T cells in localized non-small cell lung cancer. Profiling relied on immunoSEQ multiplex PCR, and the TCRdb table lists in-frame clones only, not all of them. The sample has 45,000 or so clones, 65% to 90% seen once. The sequencing used peripheral blood mononuclear cells, collected before any cancer treatment. The source is a man aged 35 to 69 with stage III lung adenocarcinoma.

V is TRBV19 and J is TRBJ2-5, with TRBD2 matching 12 bases. The CDR3 has 17 amino acids. Germline loops: CDR1 LNHDA, CDR2 SQIVND (reference sequence). Trimming removed 4 bases from V and 1 base from J; junction bases left unmatched: 7. The CDR3 DNA sequence: TGTGCCAGTAGTAGCCCGACTAGCGGGGGCCCCCAAGAGACCCAGTACTTC. It specifies CASSSPTSGGPQETQYF.

The rearrangement joins TRBV9 to TRBJ2-3; D remains unclear. CDR3 length: 13 amino acids. The germline V gene has CDR1 SGDLS and CDR2 YYNGEE. Trimming removed 0 bases from V and 1 base from J, with 3 bases in between. The CDR3 DNA reads TGTGCCAGCAGCGTAGAACGCACAGATACGCAGTATTTT. Amino acids: CASSVERTDTQYF.

The rearrangement links TRBV5-4 to TRBJ2-7; D uncertain. V lost 4 bases and J 5 bases, leaving 16 bases between the germline ends. Germline V CDR1 and CDR2: SGHNT, YYREEE (reference sequence). This CDR3 is built from 14 residues. The CDR3 coding sequence is TGTGCCAGCAGCCCCACCGGCCACCGCCACGAGCAGTACTTC. This encodes CASSPTGHRHEQYF.

V is TRBV19 and J is TRBJ2-1; D is perhaps TRBD1 (5 bases). The V gene lost 6 bases and the J gene lost 4 bases, with 10 bases spanning the gap. CDR3 length equals 13 residues. Germline CDR1 and CDR2: LNHDA and SQIVND (reference sequence). The CDR3 DNA is TGTGCCAGTAGACAGACAGATTACAATGAGCAGTTCTTC. It codes for CASRQTDYNEQFF.

The chain joins TRBV19 to TRBJ2-1, with TRBD2 identical over 12 bases. CDR3 size: 14 residues. Per germline, CDR1 LNHDA and CDR2 SQIVND (reference sequence). After removal of 7 bases from V and 13 bases from J, the junction contained 11 bases not matched to a gene. The CDR3 nucleotides are TGTGCCAGTACCCCTAGCGGGGGGGCATCTGTCCAGTTCTTC. Protein: CASTPSGGASVQFF.

The chain couples TRBV29-1 to TRBJ1-5; 7 nucleotides line up with TRBD1. In germline, CDR1 is SQVTM, CDR2 ANQGSEA. CDR3 size: 15 residues. The junction had 15 bases not matched to a gene; V was cut back by 6 bases and J by 7 bases. CDR3 DNA sequence: TGCAGCGTCCGGGATACAGGGGATTTAGGGCAGCCCCAGCATTTT. Translating it yields CSVRDTGDLGQPQHF. Supplemented by reference TRBV29-1 and TRBJ1-5, the full variable domain reads SAVISQKPSRDICQRGTSLTIQCQVDSQVTMMFWYRQQPGQSLTLIATANQGSEATYESGFVIDKFPISRPNLTFSTLTVSNMSPEDSSIYLCSVRDTGDLGQPQHFGDGTRLSIL.

The chain uses TRBV7-6 and TRBJ2-1; 8 bases are shared with TRBD1. The CDR3 is 15 amino acids. Germline lookup yields CDR1 SGHVS and CDR2 FNYEAQ. Trimming took 6 bases from V and 6 from J; bases not matched to a gene: 10. This chain's CDR3 is CASSRDRSLSNEQFF. The CDR3 DNA sequence: TGTGCCAGCAGTCGGGACAGGTCCTTATCCAATGAGCAGTTCTTC.

The V and J genes are TRBV19 and TRBJ1-6, with 10 bases identical to TRBD1. The CDR3 sequence is 15 residues long. The J segment lost 8 bases and the V segment lost 5 bases, leaving 6 bases of the junction unmatched. Germline CDR1 LNHDA, CDR2 SQIVND (reference sequence). The CDR3 reads CASSVGTGDYSPLHF. The CDR3 DNA sequence: TGTGCCAGTAGTGTGGGGACAGGGGATTATTCACCCCTCCACTTT.

There are a few counts of this clone. The chain carries TRBV27 and TRBJ2-5; TRBD2 matches 7 bases. Per the germline V gene, CDR1 is MNHEY and CDR2 is SMNVEV (reference sequence). This CDR3 region has 15 residues. V lost 3 bases and J lost 2; bases outside the gene matches: 6. The CDR3 sequence is CASSLGGFGQETQYF. The CDR3 DNA sequence: TGTGCCAGCAGTTTGGGGGGGTTCGGGCAAGAGACCCAGTACTTC.

J is TRBJ2-1 and V is TRBV4-1; 9 bases line up with TRBD1. The CDR3 has 17 residues. Trimming cost V 1 base and J 6 bases; bases outside gene matches: 10. Germline CDR1 MGHRA, CDR2 YSYEKL. The CDR3 sequence: CASSQGGPGQGINEQFF. The CDR3 DNA reads TGCGCCAGCAGCCAAGGGGGACCGGGACAGGGCATCAATGAGCAGTTCTTC.

The V and J genes are TRBV5-1 and TRBJ2-7, with D perhaps matching TRBD1 (5 bases). The CDR3 sequence is 13 residues long. The germline V and J ends were trimmed by 2 bases and 3 bases, with 9 bases remaining between them. Germline CDR1 is SGHRS and CDR2 is YFSETQ. The DNA for the CDR3 is TGCGCCAGCAGCTTAGGACACCTCTACGAGCAGTACTTC. This encodes CASSLGHLYEQYF.

In nucleotides, the CDR3 is TGTGCCAGCAGCTTTGGAGCAAACAGGGGGCTAGGTAGTGGGGAGCTGTTTTTT. Its translation is CASSFGANRGLGSGELFF. The chain employs TRBV11-2 and TRBJ2-2; TRBD1 agrees at 9 bases. CDR1 and CDR2 (germline): SGHAT, FQNNGV. The CDR3 length is 18 residues. The V and J ends lost 3 bases and 8 bases, in that order; junction bases with no gene match: 16. The complete variable domain, with remaining parts taken from reference TRBV11-2 and TRBJ2-2, reads EAGVAQSPRYKIIEKRQSVAFWCNPISGHATLYWYQQILGQGPKLLIQFQNNGVVDDSQLPKDRFSAERLKGVDSTLKIQPAKLEDSAVYLCASSFGANRGLGSGELFFGEGSRLTVL.

The V call is TRBV6-5, the J call TRBJ2-1; D not resolved. Germline V gene lookup returns CDR1 MNHEY and CDR2 SVGAGI. This CDR3 is built from 13 residues. Trimming took 1 base from V and 6 from J, leaving 7 bases between them. The CDR3 is CASSYFFGNEQFF. In DNA form, the CDR3 reads TGTGCCAGCAGTTACTTTTTCGGCAATGAGCAGTTCTTC.

The chain joins TRBV6-5 to TRBJ2-5; 14 nucleotides line up with TRBD2. Trimming removed 4 bases from V and 1 base from J; junction bases left unmatched: 2. Germline V gene data show CDR1 as MNHEY and CDR2 as SVGAGI. The CDR3 length is 16 residues. This CDR3 is CASSSGLAGGQETQYF. For the CDR3, the DNA is TGTGCCAGCAGTTCCGGACTAGCGGGGGGCCAAGAGACCCAGTACTTC.

About this clone itself: Other DNA sequences in this specimen translate into the identical CDR3. CDR3 coding DNA: TGTGCCAGCTCCCCCCCGACAGGGGGGAAAGAGACCCAGTACTTC. Protein product: CASSPPTGGKETQYF. The J gene is TRBJ2-5, the V gene TRBV18; TRBD1 matches 9 bases. The CDR3 extends over 15 amino acids. J lost 3 bases, V lost 6 bases, and 8 bases had no gene match. Germline CDR1 is KGHSH and CDR2 is LQKENI.

This chain links TRBV10-3 with TRBJ2-1, with TRBD2 matching 8 bases. Germline V lookup: CDR1 ENHRY, CDR2 SYGVKD. With 3 bases clipped from V and 5 bases from J, the junction kept 9 bases outside the gene matches. This CDR3 is 16 amino acids long. CDR3 residues: CAISEDGGAGNNEQFF. For the CDR3, the DNA is TGTGCCATCAGTGAAGACGGGGGGGCCGGCAACAATGAGCAGTTCTTC.

The chain carries TRBV9 and TRBJ1-6, with a tentative D call TRBD1 (5 bases). V was clipped by 3 bases and J by 4 bases, with 11 bases between them. The CDR3 length is 15 residues. Germline lookup yields CDR1 SGDLS and CDR2 YYNGEE. This CDR3 reads CASSATAYYNSPLHF. CDR3 in DNA: TGTGCCAGCAGCGCGACAGCTTATTATAATTCACCCCTCCACTTT.

V and J are TRBV5-4 and TRBJ2-1; perhaps TRBD1 as D (6 bases). The germline V and J ends were trimmed by 2 bases and 7 bases, with 10 bases remaining between them. Germline V gene sequence: CDR1 SGHNT, CDR2 YYREEE (reference sequence). CDR3 size: 13 residues. The CDR3 sequence is CASSFRGQNEQFF. In DNA, the CDR3 is TGTGCCAGCAGCTTTCGTGGACAGAATGAGCAGTTCTTC.

The gene calls are TRBV10-3 and TRBJ2-1, with D perhaps matching TRBD2 (6 bases). CDR1 and CDR2 (germline): ENHRY, SYGVKD. This CDR3 comprises 17 residues. V lost 2 bases to trimming and J lost 5 bases, with 19 bases between them. CDR3 sequence: CAISENPLRRGNNEQFF. The CDR3 DNA is TGTGCCATCAGTGAGAATCCTCTACGTCGGGGGAACAATGAGCAGTTCTTC.

The CDR3 DNA reads TGTGCCAGCAGTTACTCGACAGGGGGCGGTGAAAAACTGTTTTTT. Amino acid sequence: CASSYSTGGGEKLFF. The chain couples TRBV6-6 to TRBJ1-4; 10 positions agree with TRBD1. In germline, CDR1 is MNHNY, CDR2 SVGAGI (reference sequence). V lost 0 bases and J lost 7; bases outside the gene matches: 2. This CDR3 has 15 residues.

J is TRBJ1-2 and V is TRBV5-1; no clear D. Germline CDR1 reads SGHRS; CDR2 reads YFSETQ. This CDR3 contains 15 residues. V lost 2 bases, J lost 1 base, and 12 bases lay in between. The CDR3 bases are TGCGCCAGCAGCTTCGGCCAGGAACTTAACTATGGCTACACCTTC. As protein: CASSFGQELNYGYTF.

J is TRBJ1-1 and V is TRBV7-8, with D possibly matching TRBD1 (6 bases). The CDR3 length is 14 residues. V lost 3 bases, J lost 4 bases, and 12 bases lay in between. The germline CDR1 and CDR2 sequences are SGHVS and FQNEAQ. CDR3 nucleotides: TGTGCCAGCAGCTTCAATCAGGGGCGCACTGAAGCTTTCTTT. This translates into CASSFNQGRTEAFF.

V gene TRBV10-2 combines with J gene TRBJ2-7; 8 bases agree with TRBD1. Germline V gene data show CDR1 as WSHSY and CDR2 as SAAADI. The CDR3 sequence is 13 residues long. J lost 5 bases, V lost 6 bases, and 6 bases had no gene match. The DNA for the CDR3 is TGCGCCAGCAGCCGACAGGGGTTTCACGAGCAGTACTTC. This codes for CASSRQGFHEQYF.